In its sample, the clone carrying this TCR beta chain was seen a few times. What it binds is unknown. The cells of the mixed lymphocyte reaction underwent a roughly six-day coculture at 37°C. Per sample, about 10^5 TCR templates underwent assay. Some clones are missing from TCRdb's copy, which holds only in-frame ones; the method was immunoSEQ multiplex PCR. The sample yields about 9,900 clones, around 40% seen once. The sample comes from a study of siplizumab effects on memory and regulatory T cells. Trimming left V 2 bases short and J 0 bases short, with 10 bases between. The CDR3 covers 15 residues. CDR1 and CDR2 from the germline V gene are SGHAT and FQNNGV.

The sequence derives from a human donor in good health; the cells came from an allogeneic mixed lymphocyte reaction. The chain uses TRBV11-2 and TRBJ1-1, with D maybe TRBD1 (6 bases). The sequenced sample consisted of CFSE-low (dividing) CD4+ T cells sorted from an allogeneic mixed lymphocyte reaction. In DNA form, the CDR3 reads TGTGCCAGCAGCTTATATCAGGGGATGAACACTGAAGCTTTCTTT. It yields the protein CASSLYQGMNTEAFF.